This TCR beta chain was recovered during a study of memory CD4+ T cells and cytomegalovirus serostatus. This clone has only one observation. Its antigen remains unknown. The repertoire was sequenced with immunoSEQ multiplex PCR; TCRdb's copy has only in-frame clones and lacks some. This table has roughly 56,000 clones, over 80% appearing once. This CDR3 has 18 residues. V dropped 3 bases and J dropped 0 bases, with 21 bases sitting between them. Germline V gene data show CDR1 as SGHDT and CDR2 as YYEEEE. Study-wide findings and caveats: Of 164 reported CMV TCRbeta sequences, 60 to 85 were found in memory CD4+ repertoires. The CMV-associated TCR signature appears largely within the CD4+ memory repertoire.

The sort gate was single viable CD3+CD4+CD8-CD45RO+ cells for memory CD4+ T cells. The clonotype was recovered from an adult in good health and CMV-seronegative. The sequenced material came from memory CD4+ T cells from blood. This chain connects TRBV5-6 to TRBJ1-1, with a tentative D call TRBD1 (5 bases). The CDR3 DNA is TGTGCCAGCAGCTCAGGCCAGGGCTCTCACGGGATGAACACTGAAGCTTTCTTT. This gives the protein CASSSGQGSHGMNTEAFF. The variable domain in full, with the rest retrieved from reference TRBV5-6 and TRBJ1-1, is DAGVTQSPTHLIKTRGQQVTLRCSPKSGHDTVSWYQQALGQGPQFIFQYYEEEERQRGNFPDRFSGHQFPNYSSELNVNALLLGDSALYLCASSSGQGSHGMNTEAFFGQGTRLTVV.